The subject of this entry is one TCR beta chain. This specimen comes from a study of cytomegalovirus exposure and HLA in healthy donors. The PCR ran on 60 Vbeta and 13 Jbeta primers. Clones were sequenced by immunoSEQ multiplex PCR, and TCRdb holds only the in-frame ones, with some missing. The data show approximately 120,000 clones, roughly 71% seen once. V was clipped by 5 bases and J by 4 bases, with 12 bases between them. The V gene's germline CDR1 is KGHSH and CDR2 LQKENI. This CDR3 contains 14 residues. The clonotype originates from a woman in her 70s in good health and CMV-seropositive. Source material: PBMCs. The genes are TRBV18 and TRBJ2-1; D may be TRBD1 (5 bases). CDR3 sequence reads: CASSASRAYNEQFF. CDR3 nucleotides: TGTGCCAGCTCAGCCTCCAGGGCATACAATGAGCAGTTCTTC.